Included here is one TCR beta chain sequence, with context. Antigen specificity is unknown. The sample originates from a study of cytomegalovirus exposure and HLA in healthy donors. The study's findings and limits: Some highly shared sequence variants likely arose as a pipeline artifact.

The CDR3 length is 13 residues. The junction had 3 bases not matched to a gene; V was cut back by 8 bases and J by 5 bases. Germline CDR1 is SEHNR and CDR2 is FQNEAQ (reference sequence). 13 Jbeta primers and 60 Vbeta primers were used for the PCR. Sequencing used immunoSEQ multiplex PCR; TCRdb keeps in-frame clones, though not all of them. The sample lists about 170,000 clones; 76% were seen once. The V gene is TRBV7-9, the J gene TRBJ2-2; 9 bases fit TRBD1. Sample: PBMCs. This TCR was recovered from a female donor in good health and CMV-seronegative. The CDR3 reads CASSGTGTGELFF. The CDR3 nucleotides are TGTGCCAGCTCCGGGACAGGGACCGGGGAGCTGTTTTTT.